What follows are 24 T cell receptor beta chains derived from one specimen sequenced in a study of shared clonotypes between healthy human individuals. Method: immunoSEQ multiplex PCR; TCRdb's copy keeps in-frame clones and lacks some. The data show millions of clones, with over 90% seen just once and about 0.41% held by the top ten. The sequenced material came from naive CD4+ T cells from PBMCs. Regarding subset: CD45RA+ positively selected. The receptors come from a man between 18 and 35 years old in good health. Some clones in this sample may be carry-over from other donors' samples.

The chain links TRBV9 to TRBJ1-5; D is uncertain. Germline V gene data show CDR1 as SGDLS and CDR2 as YYNGEE. The CDR3 totals 13 residues. Deletions cut 4 bases from V and 7 bases from J, with 12 bases between. The CDR3 sequence is CASSLDGSQPQHF. DNA of the CDR3: TGTGCCAGCAGCTTGGATGGGTCCCAGCCCCAGCATTTT. Supplemented by reference TRBV9 and TRBJ1-5, the full variable domain reads DSGVTQTPKHLITATGQRVTLRCSPRSGDLSVYWYQQSLDQGLQFLIQYYNGEERAKGNILERFSAQQFPDLHSELNLSSLELGDSALYFCASSLDGSQPQHFGDGTRLSIL.

Worth noting for this clone: Other DNA sequences from this sample encode an identical CDR3 as well. In DNA form, the CDR3 reads TGTGCCAGCAGCTTAGGGGCGGGAGCAGAGACCCAGTACTTC. Encoded protein: CASSLGAGAETQYF. The V gene is TRBV7-9, the J gene TRBJ2-5, with 7 bases matching TRBD2. V lost 1 base and J lost 4; bases outside the gene matches: 3. The CDR3 is 14 amino acids. Germline values: CDR1 SEHNR, CDR2 FQNEAQ (reference sequence).

Of note for this clone: Other DNA sequences from this sample encode an identical CDR3 as well. J is TRBJ1-1 and V is TRBV9; D is uncertain. The length of the CDR3 is 13 residues. Between the trimmed V and J ends, which lost 2 bases and 1 base, there was a span of 6 bases. Germline assignment: CDR1 SGDLS and CDR2 YYNGEE. The CDR3 nucleotides are TGTGCCAGCAGCGTCCGGGCGAACACTGAAGCTTTCTTT. Its protein product is CASSVRANTEAFF.

This chain connects TRBV5-4 to TRBJ2-1, with TRBD2 matching over 13 bases. V lost 0 bases to trimming and J lost 8 bases; unmatched junction nucleotides: 2. Germline V lookup: CDR1 SGHNT, CDR2 YYREEE (reference sequence). The CDR3 runs to 15 residues. CDR3 sequence: CASSLAGLAGDEQFF. DNA for the CDR3: TGTGCCAGCAGCTTGGCAGGACTAGCGGGAGATGAGCAGTTCTTC.

This clone was seen just once. The rearrangement links TRBV11-2 to TRBJ2-5; unclear D gene. Germline V gene lookup returns CDR1 SGHAT and CDR2 FQNNGV. Trimming left V 4 bases short and J 3 bases short, with 12 bases between. This CDR3 has 14 residues. CDR3 sequence: CASSSPSGKETQYF. CDR3 bases: TGTGCCAGCAGCTCCCCGAGTGGTAAAGAGACCCAGTACTTC. Looking up the rest from reference TRBV11-2 and TRBJ2-5 gives the full variable domain: EAGVAQSPRYKIIEKRQSVAFWCNPISGHATLYWYQQILGQGPKLLIQFQNNGVVDDSQLPKDRFSAERLKGVDSTLKIQPAKLEDSAVYLCASSSPSGKETQYFGPGTRLLVL.

DNA for the CDR3: TGTGCCAGCAGCTTATTACAGAACACCGGGGAGCTGTTTTTT. Amino acid sequence: CASSLLQNTGELFF. This chain connects TRBV7-6 to TRBJ2-2; no firm D call. This CDR3 has 14 amino acids. V dropped 2 bases and J dropped 1 base, with 5 bases sitting between them. Germline CDR1 reads SGHVS; CDR2 reads FNYEAQ.

Comments on this clone: Within the sample, other DNA sequences also encode this same CDR3. The chain employs TRBV7-2 and TRBJ1-1; a possible D gene is TRBD1 (6 bases). V shed 5 bases and J shed 8 bases, with 9 bases lying between them. This CDR3 contains 11 residues. Per the germline V gene, CDR1 is SGHTA and CDR2 is FQGNSA. This CDR3 is CASSPGTEAFF. DNA for the CDR3: TGTGCCAGCAGCCCAGGGACAGAAGCTTTCTTT. Using reference TRBV7-2 and TRBJ1-1 for the parts outside the CDR3, the full variable domain is GAGVSQSPSNKVTEKGKDVELRCDPISGHTALYWYRQSLGQGLEFLIYFQGNSAPDKSGLPSDRFSAERTGGSVSTLTIQRTQQEDSAVYLCASSPGTEAFFGQGTRLTVV.

CDR3 in amino acids: CASSVGIGPQYF. The CDR3 region has the DNA TGTGCCAGCAGCGTAGGAATAGGTCCCCAGTACTTC. The chain recombines TRBV9 with TRBJ2-5; no clear D gene. V was clipped by 0 bases and J by 9 bases, with 9 bases between them. Germline CDR1 SGDLS, CDR2 YYNGEE. This CDR3 has 12 residues.

The chain links TRBV14 to TRBJ2-7; 10 nucleotides agree with TRBD2. The CDR3 sequence is 17 residues long. Trimming cost V 0 bases and J 3 bases; bases outside gene matches: 8. Germline-derived CDR1 and CDR2 are SGHDN and FVKESK. CDR3 amino acids: CASSQDLSGRAFYEQYF. As DNA, the CDR3 is TGTGCCAGCAGCCAAGATCTAAGCGGGAGGGCCTTCTACGAGCAGTACTTC.

The chain recombines TRBV7-2 with TRBJ2-1; 11 nucleotides align to TRBD2. The CDR3 is 15 amino acids. The ends lost 8 bases at V and 7 bases at J; junction bases unmatched: 10. Germline V lookup: CDR1 SGHTA, CDR2 FQGNSA. The CDR3 nucleotides are TGTGCCAGCCGCAGGACTAGCGGGTCTCAGAATGAGCAGTTCTTC. Its translation: CASRRTSGSQNEQFF.

With respect to this clone: The sample has other DNA sequences that encode this CDR3 too. This chain joins TRBV5-1 and TRBJ2-3; TRBD1 aligns across 11 bases. The CDR3 spans 15 residues. Germline CDR1 is SGHRS and CDR2 is YFSETQ. V was pared by 3 bases and J by 3 bases, with 3 bases of the junction left unmatched. CDR3 protein: CASSSGTGGTDTQYF. For the CDR3, the DNA is TGCGCCAGCAGCTCGGGGACAGGGGGGACAGATACGCAGTATTTT.

V usage is TRBV5-1 and J usage is TRBJ2-1, with D unresolved. The germline V gene encodes CDR1 SGHRS and CDR2 YFSETQ. Between the trimmed V and J ends, which lost 0 bases and 5 bases, there was a span of 6 bases. The CDR3 extends over 13 amino acids. CDR3 in DNA: TGCGCCAGCAGCTTGGTGACCAACAATGAGCAGTTCTTC. This gives the protein CASSLVTNNEQFF.

The chain uses TRBV11-1 and TRBJ1-1; D gene uncertain. The CDR3 contains 14 residues. Trimming removed 3 bases from V and 1 base from J, with 9 bases in between. Germline V gene lookup returns CDR1 SGHAT and CDR2 FQDESV (reference sequence). CDR3 coding DNA: TGTGCCAGCAGCTTGCCGGTGGGGAACACTGAAGCTTTCTTT. Encoded protein: CASSLPVGNTEAFF.

The chain recombines TRBV5-4 with TRBJ2-7; 11 nucleotides line up with TRBD1. This CDR3 is 18 amino acids long. CDR1 and CDR2 from the germline V gene are SGHNT and YYREEE (reference sequence). The V gene end was trimmed by 6 bases and the J gene end by 2 bases; junction bases not matched to a gene: 16. The DNA for the CDR3 is TGTGCCAGCAAACCCTCCGGGACAGGGGGTGGTGCGGCCTACGAGCAGTACTTC. This translates into CASKPSGTGGGAAYEQYF. Full variable domain (outside the CDR3, taken from reference TRBV5-4 and TRBJ2-7): ETGVTQSPTHLIKTRGQQVTLRCSSQSGHNTVSWYQQALGQGPQFIFQYYREEENGRGNFPPRFSGLQFPNYSSELNVNALELDDSALYLCASKPSGTGGGAAYEQYFGPGTRLTVT.

This clone was observed a handful of times. This chain connects TRBV6-1 to TRBJ1-1; D uncertain. CDR1 is MNHNS and CDR2 is SASEGT in the germline V gene. The germline V and J ends were trimmed by 6 bases and 6 bases, with 17 bases remaining between them. CDR3 length: 14 residues. The CDR3 loop is CASRTVGPAAEAFF. The DNA of the CDR3 is TGTGCCAGCAGGACCGTTGGGCCGGCCGCTGAAGCTTTCTTT.

The CDR3 sequence: CASSEFGGHNEKLFF. The CDR3 DNA sequence: TGTGCCAGCAGTGAATTCGGGGGGCACAATGAAAAACTGTTTTTT. The gene calls are TRBV2 and TRBJ1-4; D is possibly TRBD1 (6 bases). V was pared by 2 bases and J by 5 bases, with 12 bases between. Germline assignment: CDR1 SNHLY and CDR2 FYNNEI. The CDR3 has 15 amino acids.

The chain combines TRBV18 with TRBJ2-1, with D tentatively TRBD2 (5 bases). The V and J ends lost 5 bases and 0 bases respectively, with 20 bases between them. CDR1 KGHSH and CDR2 LQKENI come from the germline V gene. This CDR3 is built from 18 residues. CDR3 in amino acids: CASSGSGPTGSSYNEQFF. CDR3 DNA: TGTGCCAGCTCAGGTTCAGGACCGACTGGGAGCTCCTACAATGAGCAGTTCTTC.

The V call is TRBV5-1, the J call TRBJ2-6; D call uncertain. Germline CDR1 SGHRS, CDR2 YFSETQ. V was cut by 7 bases and J by 0 bases, with 20 bases left in between. There are 18 residues in the CDR3. CDR3 DNA sequence: TGCGCCAGCCGATTGAGGTGGCAGACCCACTCTGGGGCCAACGTCCTGACTTTC. Amino acid sequence: CASRLRWQTHSGANVLTF.

A single count supports this clone. The J gene is TRBJ2-7, the V gene TRBV4-1, with 11 bases fitting TRBD1. Trimming took 4 bases from V and 5 from J; bases not matched to a gene: 4. CDR3 size: 14 residues. Germline values: CDR1 MGHRA, CDR2 YSYEKL. CDR3 DNA sequence: TGCGCCAGCAGCCCGGGACAGGGGGGCGACGAGCAGTACTTC. It yields the protein CASSPGQGGDEQYF.

The V call is TRBV7-2, the J call TRBJ2-1; 10 nucleotides match TRBD2. The germline CDR1 and CDR2 sequences are SGHTA and FQGNSA. After removal of 1 base from V and 7 bases from J, the junction contained 13 bases not matched to a gene. CDR3 length equals 18 residues. CDR3 nucleotides: TGTGCCAGCAGCTTAGGATGGCCTAGCGGGAGACGCGGTAATGAGCAGTTCTTC. Protein sequence: CASSLGWPSGRRGNEQFF.

This clone was counted a single time. This sample also contains other DNA sequences that code for the same CDR3. The V and J genes are TRBV5-1 and TRBJ2-7; 9 nucleotides match TRBD1. The CDR3 is 15 residues long. Germline CDR1 is SGHRS and CDR2 is YFSETQ. With V trimmed by 0 bases and J by 2 bases, 3 bases remained unmatched. The CDR3 region is CASSLAGQGPYEQYF. In DNA form, the CDR3 reads TGCGCCAGCAGCTTGGCGGGACAGGGACCCTACGAGCAGTACTTC.

This chain links TRBV28 with TRBJ2-1; D is unresolved. Deletions cut 8 bases from V and 0 bases from J, with 14 bases between. The CDR3 loop spans 15 amino acids. Germline CDR1 and CDR2: MDHEN and SYDVKM. CDR3 amino acids: CASRGRPSSYNEQFF. In DNA, the CDR3 is TGTGCCAGCCGCGGTCGCCCGAGCTCCTACAATGAGCAGTTCTTC.

V is TRBV10-2 and J is TRBJ2-7; no clear D gene. The V end lost 10 bases, the J end lost 0 bases, and 22 bases lay between the germline ends. The CDR3 runs to 16 residues. Germline V CDR1 and CDR2: WSHSY, SAAADI. CDR3 nucleotide sequence: TGCGCCATGAGCCGTCTGTCAAGGAACTACTCCTACGAGCAGTACTTC. Its translation: CAMSRLSRNYSYEQYF.

The V call is TRBV27, the J call TRBJ1-4; 10 bases are shared with TRBD1. The trim removed 8 bases at V and 5 bases at J, leaving 2 bases unmatched. Germline V lookup: CDR1 MNHEY, CDR2 SMNVEV (reference sequence). The CDR3 extends over 13 amino acids. In nucleotides, the CDR3 is TGTGCCAGCTGGGACAGGGGAAATGAAAAACTGTTTTTT. It encodes CASWDRGNEKLFF.